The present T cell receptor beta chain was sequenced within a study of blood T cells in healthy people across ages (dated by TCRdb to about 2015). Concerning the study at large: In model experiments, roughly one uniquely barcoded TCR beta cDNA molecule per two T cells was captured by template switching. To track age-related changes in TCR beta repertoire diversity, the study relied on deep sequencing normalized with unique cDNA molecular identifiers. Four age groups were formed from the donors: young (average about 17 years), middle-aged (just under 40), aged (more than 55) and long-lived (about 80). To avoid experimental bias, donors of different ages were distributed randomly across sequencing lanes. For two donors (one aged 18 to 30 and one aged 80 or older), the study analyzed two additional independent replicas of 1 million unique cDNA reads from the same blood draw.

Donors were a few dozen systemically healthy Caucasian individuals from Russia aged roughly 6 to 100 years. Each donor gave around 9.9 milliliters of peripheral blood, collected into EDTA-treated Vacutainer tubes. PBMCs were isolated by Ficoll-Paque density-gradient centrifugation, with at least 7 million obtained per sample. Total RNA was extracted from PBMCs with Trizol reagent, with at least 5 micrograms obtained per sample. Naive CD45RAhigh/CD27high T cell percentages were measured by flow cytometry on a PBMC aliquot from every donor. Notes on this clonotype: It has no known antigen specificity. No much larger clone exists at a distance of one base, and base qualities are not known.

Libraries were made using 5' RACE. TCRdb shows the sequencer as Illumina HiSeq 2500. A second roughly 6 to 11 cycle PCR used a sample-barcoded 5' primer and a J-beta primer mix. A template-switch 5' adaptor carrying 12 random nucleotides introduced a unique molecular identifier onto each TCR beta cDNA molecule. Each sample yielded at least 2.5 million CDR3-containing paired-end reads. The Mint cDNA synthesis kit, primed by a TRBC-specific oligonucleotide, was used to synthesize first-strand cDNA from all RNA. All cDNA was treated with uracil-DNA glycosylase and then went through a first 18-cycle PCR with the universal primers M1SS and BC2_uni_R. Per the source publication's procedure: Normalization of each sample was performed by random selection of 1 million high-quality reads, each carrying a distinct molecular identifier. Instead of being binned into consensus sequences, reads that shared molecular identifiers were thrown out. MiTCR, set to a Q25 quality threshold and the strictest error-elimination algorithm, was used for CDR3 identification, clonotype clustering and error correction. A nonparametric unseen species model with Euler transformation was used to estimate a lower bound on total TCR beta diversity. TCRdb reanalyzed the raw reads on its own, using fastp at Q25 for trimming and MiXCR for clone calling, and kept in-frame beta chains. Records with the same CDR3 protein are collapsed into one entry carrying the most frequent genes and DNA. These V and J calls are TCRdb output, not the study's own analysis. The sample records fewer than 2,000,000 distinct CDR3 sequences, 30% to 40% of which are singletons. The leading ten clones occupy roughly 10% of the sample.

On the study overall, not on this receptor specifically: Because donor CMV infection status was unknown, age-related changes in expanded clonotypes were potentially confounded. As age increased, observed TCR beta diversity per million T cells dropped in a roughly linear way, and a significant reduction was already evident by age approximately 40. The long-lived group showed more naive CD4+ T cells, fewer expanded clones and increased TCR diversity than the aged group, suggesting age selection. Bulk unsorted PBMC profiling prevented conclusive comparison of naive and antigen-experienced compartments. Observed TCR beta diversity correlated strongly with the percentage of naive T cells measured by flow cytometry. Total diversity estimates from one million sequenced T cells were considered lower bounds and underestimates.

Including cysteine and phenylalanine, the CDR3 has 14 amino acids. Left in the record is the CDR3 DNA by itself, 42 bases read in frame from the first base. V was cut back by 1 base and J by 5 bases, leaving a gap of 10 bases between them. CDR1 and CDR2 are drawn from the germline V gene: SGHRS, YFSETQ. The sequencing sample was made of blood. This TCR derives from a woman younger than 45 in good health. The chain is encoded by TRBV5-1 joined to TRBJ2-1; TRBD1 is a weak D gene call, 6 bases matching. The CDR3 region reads CASSLLDSNNEQFF. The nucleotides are TGCGCCAGCAGCTTGTTGGACAGCAACAATGAGCAGTTCTTC. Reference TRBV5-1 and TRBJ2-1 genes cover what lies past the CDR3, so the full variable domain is KAGVTQTPRYLIKTRGQQVTLSCSPISGHRSVSWYQQTPGQGLQFLFEYFSETQRNKGNFPGRFSGRQFSNSRSEMNVSTLELGDSALYLCASSLLDSNNEQFFGPGTRLTVL.